What follows are 20 T cell receptor beta chains derived from one specimen sequenced in a study of T cell repertoires in cytomegalovirus infection. TCRdb used MiXCR to reprocess the reads, holding one entry per CDR3 protein. This sample has roughly 800,000 distinct CDR3 sequences, with roughly 28% found just once. These receptors have no identified antigens. The specimen was cultured CD8+ T cells from PBMCs, collected from culture after CMV antigen stimulation. These receptors were obtained from a human donor in good health (CMV status not recorded). Some clones in this sample may be carry-over from other donors' samples.

This clonotype has a count of ten or more. This chain connects TRBV12-3 or TRBV12-4 to TRBJ1-1, with 8 bases lining up with TRBD1. The junction had 17 bases not matched to a gene; V was cut back by 3 bases and J by 5 bases. CDR3 length equals 18 residues. This chain's CDR3 is CASSLSIRQGAYETEAFF. The CDR3 DNA reads TGTGCCAGCAGTTTGAGCATTCGGCAGGGGGCCTACGAAACTGAAGCTTTCTTT.

This clonotype was counted between two and nine times. The chain links TRBV6-2 or TRBV6-3 to TRBJ1-2; 10 bases fit TRBD1. The CDR3 has 17 amino acids. V gave up 0 bases and J gave up 5 bases; unmatched junction bases: 9. CDR1 and CDR2 (germline): MNHEY, SVGEGT. The CDR3 DNA sequence: TGTGCCAGCAGTTACTCCAGACAGGGGGCTACTCGGTATGGCTACACCTTC. Its translation is CASSYSRQGATRYGYTF.

This clonotype was seen more than once but under ten times. V gene TRBV27 combines with J gene TRBJ1-2; perhaps TRBD1 as D (6 bases). Per germline, CDR1 MNHEY and CDR2 SMNVEV (reference sequence). This CDR3 has 16 residues. V lost 2 bases and J 5 bases, leaving 18 bases between the germline ends. CDR3 nucleotide sequence: TGTGCCAGCAGTTTAGGGCCCAGCGGGGGCCCATATGGCTACACCTTC. This sequence encodes CASSLGPSGGPYGYTF.

The rearrangement uses TRBV27 and TRBJ1-2; tentatively, D is TRBD1 (5 bases). There are 17 residues in the CDR3. CDR1 and CDR2 (germline): MNHEY, SMNVEV (reference sequence). With 5 bases removed from V and 5 bases from J, the gap between germline ends came to 24 bases. Here the CDR3 DNA reads TGTGCCAGCAGTCCTTCGACAGTCCTATTATCCCATTATGGCTACACCTTC. Its protein product is CASSPSTVLLSHYGYTF.

The chain combines TRBV25-1 with TRBJ1-1; D unclear. Germline lookup yields CDR1 MGHDK and CDR2 SYGVNS. The CDR3 has 12 amino acids. V lost 7 bases, J lost 2 bases, and 8 bases lay in between. CDR3: CASNDLNTEAFF. The CDR3 DNA follows: TGTGCCAGCAATGATTTAAACACTGAAGCTTTCTTT.

This clonotype was seen a handful of times. The chain joins TRBV7-9 to TRBJ2-1, with a weak D call TRBD1 (5 bases). The V gene lost 2 bases and the J gene lost 5 bases, with 13 bases spanning the gap. The germline V gene has CDR1 SEHNR and CDR2 FQNEAQ (reference sequence). The CDR3 runs 15 residues. The CDR3 loop reads CASSLMTDSNNEQFF. The CDR3 coding sequence is TGTGCCAGCAGCTTAATGACAGACTCTAACAATGAGCAGTTCTTC. The full variable domain, in which reference TRBV7-9 and TRBJ2-1 provide the parts outside the CDR3, is DTGVSQNPRHKITKRGQNVTFRCDPISEHNRLYWYRQTLGQGPEFLTYFQNEAQLEKSRLLSDRFSAERPKGSFSTLEIQRTEQGDSAMYLCASSLMTDSNNEQFFGPGTRLTVL.

This clonotype was seen many times. The chain joins TRBV7-9 to TRBJ1-2, with D unclear. Germline CDR1 is SEHNR and CDR2 is FQNEAQ (reference sequence). Trimming removed 9 bases from V and 6 bases from J, with 11 bases in between. The CDR3 is 11 amino acids. For the CDR3, the DNA is TGTGCCAGTCGGCGGACGGATGGCTACACCTTC. Its protein product is CASRRTDGYTF.

This clonotype appeared many times. The rearrangement links TRBV7-2 to TRBJ2-5; possibly TRBD1 or TRBD2 for D (5 bases each). V was pared by 5 bases and J by 5 bases, with 21 bases between. In germline, CDR1 is SGHTA, CDR2 FQGNSA. This CDR3 spans 16 amino acids. DNA of the CDR3: TGTGCCAGCAGCCCCGGGCCCGACGGGACGGCTGAGACCCAGTACTTC. It is translated as CASSPGPDGTAETQYF.

This clonotype was observed a handful of times. This chain joins TRBV6-2 or TRBV6-3 and TRBJ2-7, with 8 bases fitting TRBD1. Losses at the gene ends were 5 bases for V and 7 bases for J; bases not matched to a gene: 7. The CDR3 length is 13 residues. Per germline, CDR1 MNHEY and CDR2 SVGEGT. The CDR3 nucleotides read TGTGCCAGCAGTCCAGGGGGCTATGAAGAGCAGTACGTC. This translates into CASSPGGYEEQYV.

The V and J genes are TRBV20-1 and TRBJ2-7; 7 bases match TRBD1. V lost 0 bases, J lost 5 bases, and 10 bases stayed unmatched. Per the germline V gene, CDR1 is DFQATT and CDR2 is SNEGSKA (reference sequence). CDR3 size: 15 residues. In DNA, the CDR3 is TGCAGTGCTAGAGACGACAGGGAACCTTTCCACGAGCAGTACTTC. Translating it yields CSARDDREPFHEQYF.

This clonotype was seen at least ten times. This chain connects TRBV28 to TRBJ1-2; no clear D. V lost 3 bases, J lost 0 bases, and 8 bases lay in between. This CDR3 has 14 residues. Germline V gene data show CDR1 as MDHEN and CDR2 as SYDVKM. The CDR3 bases are TGTGCCAGCAGTTTTCCGGATCCTAACTATGGCTACACCTTC. It translates to CASSFPDPNYGYTF.

This clonotype was seen a few times. The chain is built from TRBV5-1 and TRBJ2-1; 7 bases map to TRBD2. Per the germline V gene, CDR1 is SGHRS and CDR2 is YFSETQ. The CDR3 loop spans 14 amino acids. V lost 2 bases, J lost 8 bases, and 7 bases stayed unmatched. The CDR3 region has the DNA TGCGCCAGCAGCTTTACGGGGGGAGGCGATGAGCAGTTCTTC. Its translation is CASSFTGGGDEQFF.

The V call is TRBV15, the J call TRBJ2-1, with 7 bases aligning to TRBD1. This CDR3 region has 16 residues. Per germline, CDR1 LNHNV and CDR2 YYDKDF (reference sequence). The V segment lost 0 bases and the J segment 8 bases; nucleotides outside the gene matches: 10. CDR3 DNA sequence: TGTGCCACCAGCAGAGATAGGGGATTTACAGGGGATGAGCAGTTCTTC. Protein: CATSRDRGFTGDEQFF.

The chain couples TRBV7-6 to TRBJ1-4, with D possibly matching TRBD1 (5 bases). V gave up 4 bases and J gave up 3 bases, with 12 bases separating them. The CDR3 contains 15 residues. CDR1 and CDR2 (germline): SGHVS, FNYEAQ. CDR3 coding DNA: TGTGCCAGCAGCTGGTTGGGGGGTCCTAATGAAAAACTGTTTTTT. Translated: CASSWLGGPNEKLFF.

This clonotype was found a few times. The chain links TRBV6-5 to TRBJ2-7; D perhaps matches TRBD1 (6 bases). The V end lost 6 bases, the J end lost 4 bases, and 13 bases lay between the germline ends. This CDR3 comprises 13 residues. Per germline, CDR1 MNHEY and CDR2 SVGAGI. CDR3 in amino acids: CASRTGELYEQYF. CDR3 DNA sequence: TGTGCCAGCAGGACAGGAGAATTGTACGAGCAGTACTTC.

This clonotype turned up a few times. This rearrangement joins TRBV2 to TRBJ1-5, with TRBD1 as a possible D gene (6 bases). V lost 5 bases and J 0 bases, leaving 11 bases between the germline ends. CDR1 is SNHLY and CDR2 is FYNNEI in the germline V gene. This CDR3 spans 15 amino acids. The DNA of the CDR3 is TGTGCCAGCAGTTCGGACAGTCGTAGCAATCAGCCCCAGCATTTT. Protein sequence: CASSSDSRSNQPQHF.

The sample holds one count of this clonotype. The chain is built from TRBV9 and TRBJ2-3, with 11 bases lining up with TRBD1. Trimming removed 4 bases from V and 1 base from J; junction bases left unmatched: 8. Germline assignment: CDR1 SGDLS and CDR2 YYNGEE. CDR3 length: 17 residues. The CDR3 loop reads CASSLPRTGGGTDTQYF. CDR3 coding DNA: TGTGCCAGCAGCCTCCCTAGGACAGGGGGCGGCACAGATACGCAGTATTTT.

This clonotype has a handful of counts. The V gene is TRBV7-9, the J gene TRBJ1-4; the match to TRBD1 covers 7 bases. Germline trimming cut 5 bases from V and 6 bases from J; bases unmatched to any gene: 12. Per germline, CDR1 SEHNR and CDR2 FQNEAQ (reference sequence). The CDR3 is 16 amino acids. CDR3: CASSPGQSLGDEKLFF. DNA of the CDR3: TGTGCCAGCAGCCCGGGACAGAGCCTCGGGGATGAAAAACTGTTTTTT.

V and J are TRBV5-4 and TRBJ2-7, with D uncertain. The ends were cut back, 4 bases at V and 3 bases at J, with 14 bases in the middle. Per the germline V gene, CDR1 is SGHNT and CDR2 is YYREEE (reference sequence). The CDR3 consists of 14 residues. CDR3 coding DNA: TGTGCCAGCAGCCCCGCGTTGAATGGCTACGAGCAGTACTTC. Its protein is CASSPALNGYEQYF.

This clonotype was observed a handful of times. V and J are TRBV27 and TRBJ1-1; D is perhaps TRBD1 (6 bases). V was trimmed by 4 bases and J by 1 base, leaving 16 bases between them. Per the germline V gene, CDR1 is MNHEY and CDR2 is SMNVEV (reference sequence). The CDR3 length is 16 residues. CDR3 residues: CASSSDPVGANTEAFF. CDR3 sequence (DNA): TGTGCCAGCAGTTCCGACCCTGTGGGGGCGAACACTGAAGCTTTCTTT.